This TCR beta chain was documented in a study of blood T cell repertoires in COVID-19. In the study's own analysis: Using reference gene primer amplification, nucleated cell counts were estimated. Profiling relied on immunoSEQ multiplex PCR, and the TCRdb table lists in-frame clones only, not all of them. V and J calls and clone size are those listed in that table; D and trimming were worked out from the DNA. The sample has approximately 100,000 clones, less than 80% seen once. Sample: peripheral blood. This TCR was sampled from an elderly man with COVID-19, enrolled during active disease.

The CDR3 nucleotides are TGTGCCAGCAGTTTACGCAGGGGGCAACTTAAACCAAAAGCCTACGAGCAGTACTTC. Protein sequence: CASSLRRGQLKPKAYEQYF. The chain combines TRBV27 with TRBJ2-7; 8 bases agree with TRBD1. Trimming removed 2 bases from V and 2 bases from J; junction bases left unmatched: 17. CDR1 and CDR2 from the germline V gene are MNHEY and SMNVEV (reference sequence). This CDR3 is 19 amino acids long.